Below, 15 T cell receptor beta chains from the same sample are listed, as sequenced in a study of T cells after yellow fever vaccination. TCRdb re-derived calls from the 5' RACE reads in MiXCR, one entry per CDR3 protein. Here the sample spans over 250,000 distinct CDR3 sequences, approximately 4% being singletons. Source: PBMCs, taken 5 days after the yellow fever booster vaccination. The receptors originated from a man aged 18 to 30 who received the YFV17D yellow fever vaccine.

The chain is built from TRBV4-1 and TRBJ2-7; D remains unclear. CDR1 is MGHRA, CDR2 YSYEKL, per germline. Trimming cost V 5 bases and J 6 bases, with 14 bases left between them. CDR3 length: 13 amino acids. CDR3 region: CASSSREGAEQYV. The DNA of the CDR3 is TGCGCCAGCAGCAGCAGAGAAGGTGCCGAGCAGTACGTC.

The rearrangement joins TRBV11-2 to TRBJ1-6; unclear D gene. Germline CDR1 reads SGHAT; CDR2 reads FQNNGV. This CDR3 spans 15 amino acids. The V end was cut by 0 bases, the J end by 10 bases, with 13 bases between. DNA for the CDR3: TGTGCCAGCAGCTTAGACCCCCGGGTTGGGTCACCCCTCCACTTT. This gives the protein CASSLDPRVGSPLHF.

This clonotype came up many times. The CDR3 coding sequence is TGTGCCAGCAGCTTGTGGAGTTATAGCAATCAGCCCCAGCATTTT. Amino acids: CASSLWSYSNQPQHF. The chain carries TRBV5-8 and TRBJ1-5; D is undetermined. CDR3 length: 15 amino acids. V lost 1 base to trimming and J lost 0 bases, with 8 bases between them. CDR1 and CDR2 from the germline V gene are SGHTS and YDEGEE.

This clonotype occurred many times. The gene calls are TRBV29-1 and TRBJ1-4; a weak D match, TRBD1 (5 bases). The CDR3 sequence is 14 residues long. Trimming took off 4 bases at V and 0 bases at J, with 9 bases between the two ends. Germline loops: CDR1 SQVTM, CDR2 ANQGSEA. The CDR3 here is CSVGQPTTNEKLFF. The CDR3 bases are TGCAGCGTTGGACAGCCTACAACTAATGAAAAACTGTTTTTT.

There are a few counts of this clonotype. The chain employs TRBV7-2 and TRBJ2-3; 8 nucleotides agree with TRBD1. The V segment lost 8 bases and the J segment 0 bases; nucleotides outside the gene matches: 4. CDR1 is SGHTA and CDR2 is FQGNSA in the germline V gene. This CDR3 region has 14 residues. The CDR3, as DNA: TGTGCCAGCCAGGGGGCGTCGAGCACAGATACGCAGTATTTT. This gives the protein CASQGASSTDTQYF.

This clonotype appeared a few times. V is TRBV20-1 and J is TRBJ1-1; possibly TRBD1 for D (5 bases). The length of the CDR3 is 12 residues. Trimming removed 8 bases at V and 5 bases at J, with 15 bases between. CDR1 and CDR2 from the germline V gene are DFQATT and SNEGSKA (reference sequence). The CDR3 sequence is CSSWGVGTEAFF. The CDR3 DNA sequence: TGCAGTTCCTGGGGGGTTGGGACTGAAGCTTTCTTT.

The chain is built from TRBV4-3 and TRBJ1-2, with 10 nucleotides matching TRBD1. V lost 1 base, J lost 0 bases, and 5 bases stayed unmatched. Germline loops: CDR1 LGHNA, CDR2 YSLEER. The CDR3 is made up of 17 amino acids. The CDR3: CASSQATGQGTNYGYTF. CDR3 DNA sequence: TGCGCCAGCAGCCAAGCGACGGGACAGGGGACTAACTATGGCTACACCTTC.

At least ten counts were recorded for this clonotype. The rearrangement joins TRBV9 to TRBJ2-2; D not resolved. Trimming pared 2 bases from V and 5 bases from J, leaving 7 bases between. CDR1 and CDR2 (germline): SGDLS, YYNGEE. This CDR3 spans 13 amino acids. CDR3 in amino acids: CASSVLGTGELFF. Here the CDR3 DNA reads TGTGCCAGCAGCGTTCTTGGAACCGGGGAGCTGTTTTTT.

The chain combines TRBV2 with TRBJ2-3; D not resolved. CDR1 is SNHLY and CDR2 is FYNNEI in the germline V gene. The CDR3 is 16 residues long. Trimming pared 5 bases from V and 2 bases from J, leaving 17 bases between. CDR3 protein: CASSPRRLSPTDTQYF. Written as DNA, the CDR3 is TGTGCCAGCAGTCCCCGGCGACTCTCACCCACAGATACGCAGTATTTT.

This chain uses TRBV5-1 with TRBJ1-5; TRBD1 aligns across 7 bases. The CDR3 length is 15 residues. Trimming removed 3 bases from V and 5 bases from J; junction bases left unmatched: 8. CDR1 and CDR2 from the germline V gene are SGHRS and YFSETQ. CDR3 sequence (DNA): TGCGCCAGCAGCTCGGGGACAGCTCCGGATCAGCCCCAGCATTTT. The encoded protein is CASSSGTAPDQPQHF.

J is TRBJ2-4 and V is TRBV11-1; the match to TRBD1 covers 10 bases. V shed 5 bases, J shed 2 bases, and the junction held 6 bases outside the gene matches. The CDR3 is made up of 16 amino acids. Germline V gives CDR1 SGHAT, CDR2 FQDESV (reference sequence). CDR3 nucleotide sequence: TGTGCCAGCAGCCCGGGACAGGGGAGAACCAAAAACATTCAGTACTTC. Encoded protein: CASSPGQGRTKNIQYF.

This clonotype was observed a few times. The rearrangement links TRBV7-2 to TRBJ1-1; no definite D call. The CDR3 consists of 14 residues. Germline V gene lookup returns CDR1 SGHTA and CDR2 FQGNSA. V lost 0 bases and J 7 bases, leaving 12 bases between the germline ends. The DNA for the CDR3 is TGTGCCAGCAGCTTAGCCCGCCGGACGGGTGAAGCTTTCTTT. It is translated as CASSLARRTGEAFF.

About this clonotype itself: Relative to the germline gene, one junction end is altered; a read error may explain this. The rearrangement uses TRBV7-7 and TRBJ1-4; 7 nucleotides match TRBD1. The CDR3 is 16 residues long. Germline V gene lookup returns CDR1 SSHAT and CDR2 FNYEAQ (reference sequence). The CDR3 sequence: CASSRERQGERGKLFF. In DNA, the CDR3 is TGTGCTAGCAGCCGTGAGAGACAGGGTGAAAGAGGAAAACTGTTTTTT.

The chain links TRBV5-5 to TRBJ2-7; D ambiguous. This CDR3 is built from 15 residues. Germline loops: CDR1 SGHKS, CDR2 YYEKEE (reference sequence). The ends were cut back, 1 base at V and 2 bases at J, with 13 bases in the middle. The CDR3: CASSLRVLPPYEQYV. Written as DNA, the CDR3 is TGTGCCAGCAGCTTGAGGGTCCTACCGCCCTACGAGCAGTACGTC.

The CDR3 bases are TGTGCCAGCAGCTCAGAGGCCCGGTCACCCCTCCACTTT. It translates to CASSSEARSPLHF. This rearrangement joins TRBV7-9 to TRBJ1-6; D gene unclear. The CDR3 has 13 residues. V was cut by 4 bases and J by 10 bases, with 11 bases left in between. Germline V gives CDR1 SEHNR, CDR2 FQNEAQ (reference sequence). The full variable domain, in which reference TRBV7-9 and TRBJ1-6 provide the parts outside the CDR3, is DTGVSQNPRHKITKRGQNVTFRCDPISEHNRLYWYRQTLGQGPEFLTYFQNEAQLEKSRLLSDRFSAERPKGSFSTLEIQRTEQGDSAMYLCASSSEARSPLHFGNGTRLTVT.